This T cell receptor beta chain was recovered during a study of cytomegalovirus exposure and HLA in healthy donors. The PCR had 60 Vbeta and 13 Jbeta primers. Some clones are missing from TCRdb's copy, which holds only in-frame ones; the method was immunoSEQ multiplex PCR. The table includes 90,000 to 150,000 clones, 15% to 19% detected once. Worth noting for this clone: Its target is unknown.

Whole-study findings and limits: Of the V segments, some could not be distinguished, including TRBV6-2 and TRBV6-3, and were excluded. Across HLA loci, a later analysis found differing TCR association rates, with DRB1 most and HLA-C fewest. Association of 16,951 TCR beta sequences with HLA alleles was found at 0.05 false discovery rate in a later analysis. Previous analysis showed most TCR beta V segments were productive about 87% or about 30% of the time.

Germline CDR1 reads SEHNR; CDR2 reads FQNEAQ (reference sequence). Trimming removed 2 bases at V and 0 bases at J, with 9 bases between. The CDR3 covers 15 residues. The specimen sequenced was PBMCs. This receptor was identified in a woman between 18 and 29 years old in good health and CMV-seronegative. V usage is TRBV7-9 and J usage is TRBJ2-3; the D gene is possibly TRBD2 (6 bases). The CDR3 loop is CASSLTSRSTDTQYF. CDR3 DNA sequence: TGTGCCAGCAGCTTAACTAGCAGGAGCACAGATACGCAGTATTTT.